This paragraph reports one TCR beta chain. Its specificity is not known. This CDR3 has 15 residues. V lost 0 bases, J lost 2 bases, and 10 bases lay in between. Per the germline V gene, CDR1 is SGHNT and CDR2 is YYREEE (reference sequence). The data stem from a study of OX40 agonist ivuxolimab in advanced cancers. Study-wide points: CD8+ T cells showed, on average, more clonal expansion than CD4+ cells.

Sequencing used immunoSEQ multiplex PCR; TCRdb keeps in-frame clones, though not all of them. Here the sample spans about 73,000 clones, around 89% being singletons. This specimen consisted of CD4+ or CD8+ T cells sorted from blood, obtained in a trial of the OX40 agonist ivuxolimab. The sequence derives from an adult with an advanced solid tumor such as melanoma, head and neck, liver or kidney cancer. The gene calls are TRBV5-4 and TRBJ2-3; D is perhaps TRBD1 (6 bases). The CDR3 region is CASSLGDTDTDTQYF. The CDR3 nucleotides read TGTGCCAGCAGCTTGGGGGACACCGACACAGATACGCAGTATTTT.